This TCR beta chain appears in the sequencing data of a study of blood T cell repertoires in COVID-19. On the study more broadly: Some COVID-19 samples were acute and others convalescent; all came from the United States, Italy and Spain. PBMCs, B-cell-depleted T cells, or T cells provided the cDNA or gDNA that made up the material.

J was trimmed by 0 bases and V by 4 bases; bases with no gene match: 9. Looked up from germline, CDR1 is SGHRS and CDR2 is YFSETQ. The CDR3 totals 19 residues. Generated by immunoSEQ multiplex PCR, the TCRdb table keeps only in-frame clones and is missing some. The repertoire holds approximately 52,000 clones, with roughly 85% as singletons. The source of this sequence is a human donor in a cohort sampled during active COVID-19. Sequencing was performed on peripheral blood. The V and J genes are TRBV5-1 and TRBJ2-2; 13 nucleotides agree with TRBD2. The CDR3 DNA reads TGCGCCAGCAGCCACACGACTAGCGGGAGGCAGGCGAACACCGGGGAGCTGTTTTTT. Protein sequence: CASSHTTSGRQANTGELFF.